This T cell receptor beta chain was obtained from a study of blood T cell repertoires in COVID-19. This clone was picked up one time. J was trimmed by 5 bases and V by 0 bases; bases with no gene match: 2. From germline, CDR1 is SGHAT and CDR2 FQNNGV. The CDR3 length is 15 residues. Measured with immunoSEQ multiplex PCR; TCRdb has only the in-frame clones, and not every one. Here the sample spans over 45,000 clones, 91% being singletons. Sequenced sample: peripheral blood. The rearrangement uses TRBV11-2 and TRBJ2-4, with 9 bases identical to TRBD2. The receptor was derived from a human donor in a cohort sampled during active COVID-19. CDR3: CASSLDVAGENIQYF. CDR3 coding DNA: TGTGCCAGCAGCTTAGATGTAGCGGGAGAAAACATTCAGTACTTC.